These 27 T cell receptor beta chains came from one sample sequenced in a study of cytomegalovirus exposure and HLA in healthy donors. Only in-frame clones appear in the TCRdb table, and some are missing; sequencing was by immunoSEQ multiplex PCR. The table records about 67,000 clones, 90% to 95% of them present only once. Sequencing was done on a sample of PBMCs. The receptor set was obtained from a woman under 30 in good health and CMV-seronegative.

The rearrangement links TRBV7-9 to TRBJ2-5; TRBD2 is a possible D gene (6 bases). V shed 7 bases and J shed 0 bases, with 24 bases lying between them. Germline V CDR1 and CDR2: SEHNR, FQNEAQ (reference sequence). The CDR3 loop spans 18 amino acids. This CDR3 is CASTQVAEDERYQETQYF. In nucleotides, the CDR3 is TGTGCCAGCACCCAGGTAGCGGAAGACGAAAGGTACCAAGAGACCCAGTACTTC.

This clone has a single count. The rearrangement joins TRBV9 to TRBJ1-1; D is unclear. This CDR3 spans 14 amino acids. V was cut by 0 bases and J by 1 base, with 7 bases left in between. Per germline, CDR1 SGDLS and CDR2 YYNGEE. CDR3 sequence reads: CASSVGRENTEAFF. As DNA, the CDR3 is TGTGCCAGCAGCGTAGGCCGGGAGAACACTGAAGCTTTCTTT.

The rearrangement joins TRBV14 to TRBJ1-3; 7 bases are a match to TRBD1. Germline assignment: CDR1 SGHDN and CDR2 FVKESK. The CDR3 has 14 residues. The junction had 4 bases not matched to a gene; V was cut back by 2 bases and J by 6 bases. The CDR3, as DNA: TGTGCCAGCAGCCAATACAGGGGCAAAAACACCATATATTTT. It yields the protein CASSQYRGKNTIYF.

The chain joins TRBV30 to TRBJ2-7, with TRBD1 as a possible D gene (6 bases). CDR3 length: 13 residues. V lost 0 bases to trimming and J lost 6 bases, with 12 bases between them. Looked up from germline, CDR1 is GTSNPN and CDR2 is SVGIG (reference sequence). The CDR3 here is CAWSVQDRSEQYF. The CDR3 region has the DNA TGTGCCTGGAGTGTACAAGACAGGTCCGAGCAGTACTTC.

This sequence joins TRBV29-1 and TRBJ2-3; no firm D call. Trimming stripped 4 bases from V and 3 bases from J, with 5 bases between. The CDR3 runs 11 residues. CDR1 is SQVTM, CDR2 ANQGSEA, per germline. In nucleotides, the CDR3 is TGCAGCGTTGGAGGTACAGATACGCAGTATTTT. Its protein product is CSVGGTDTQYF.

The chain couples TRBV28 to TRBJ1-5, with D possibly matching TRBD1 (6 bases). The CDR3 runs 15 residues. Trimming stripped 5 bases from V and 4 bases from J, with 15 bases between. CDR1 is MDHEN, CDR2 SYDVKM, per germline. In DNA, the CDR3 is TGTGCCAGCAGTCCTGGACAGAGTGGTAATCAGCCCCAGCATTTT. This translates into CASSPGQSGNQPQHF.

The genes are TRBV5-4 and TRBJ1-1, with 8 positions matching TRBD1. This CDR3 region has 13 residues. The V segment lost 0 bases and the J segment 8 bases; nucleotides outside the gene matches: 3. The V gene's germline CDR1 is SGHNT and CDR2 YYREEE (reference sequence). The CDR3 DNA reads as TGTGCCAGCAGCTTGGAGGACAGGGCGGAAGCTTTCTTT. Encoded protein: CASSLEDRAEAFF.

The V and J genes are TRBV25-1 and TRBJ1-6; tentatively, D is TRBD1 (5 bases). Trimming cost V 10 bases and J 4 bases, with 14 bases left between them. Germline lookup yields CDR1 MGHDK and CDR2 SYGVNS. This CDR3 spans 14 amino acids. The CDR3 nucleotides read TGTGCCACCACGGCGGGACGGTATAATTCACCCCTCCACTTT. Translation: CATTAGRYNSPLHF.

This clone was observed a handful of times. The V gene is TRBV30, the J gene TRBJ2-1, with a possible D match to TRBD1 (6 bases). The CDR3 is 16 amino acids. From germline, CDR1 is GTSNPN and CDR2 SVGIG (reference sequence). Deletions cut 2 bases from V and 0 bases from J, with 14 bases between. CDR3 nucleotide sequence: TGTGCCTGGAGTCTCAAGGACAGTCGCTCCTACAATGAGCAGTTCTTC. This codes for CAWSLKDSRSYNEQFF.

The rearrangement joins TRBV7-9 to TRBJ1-4; 7 bases align to TRBD1. V lost 4 bases and J lost 6; bases outside the gene matches: 5. The CDR3 contains 14 residues. The germline V gene has CDR1 SEHNR and CDR2 FQNEAQ (reference sequence). Here the CDR3 reads CASSSTGTDEKLFF. CDR3 DNA sequence: TGTGCCAGCAGCTCAACCGGGACAGATGAAAAACTGTTTTTT.

The V call is TRBV5-6, the J call TRBJ1-3; no clear D. CDR3 length equals 14 residues. V was shortened by 0 bases and J by 0 bases, with 4 bases between the two germline ends. Germline CDR1 and CDR2: SGHDT and YYEEEE. The CDR3 nucleotides read TGTGCCAGCAGCTTGGACAGCTCTGGAAACACCATATATTTT. As protein: CASSLDSSGNTIYF.

This clone was counted a single time. The chain is built from TRBV5-5 and TRBJ2-2; tentative D call: TRBD1 (6 bases). CDR3 length equals 16 residues. Germline CDR1 and CDR2: SGHKS and YYEKEE (reference sequence). V lost 4 bases and J lost 6, with 19 bases in between. The CDR3 sequence: CASSPFGGGPSGELFF. In DNA form, the CDR3 reads TGTGCCAGCAGCCCGTTTGGGGGCGGTCCGTCCGGGGAGCTGTTTTTT.

This clone was picked up a small number of times. This chain joins TRBV20-1 and TRBJ1-1; D is uncertain. V was pared by 2 bases and J by 1 base, with 2 bases between. The CDR3 is 11 residues long. Germline values: CDR1 DFQATT, CDR2 SNEGSKA (reference sequence). The CDR3 spells CSARQNTEAFF. The CDR3 DNA is TGCAGTGCTAGACAGAACACTGAAGCTTTCTTT.

V gene TRBV27 combines with J gene TRBJ2-7, with TRBD1 identical over 9 bases. The CDR3 runs to 15 residues. V gave up 6 bases and J gave up 3 bases; unmatched junction bases: 9. Germline assignment: CDR1 MNHEY and CDR2 SMNVEV (reference sequence). CDR3 protein: CASRSDRGGLYEQYF. The CDR3 bases are TGTGCCAGCAGATCCGACAGGGGGGGCCTCTACGAGCAGTACTTC.

The rearrangement links TRBV19 to TRBJ1-6; no reliable D call. This CDR3 is built from 19 residues. The germline V gene encodes CDR1 LNHDA and CDR2 SQIVND (reference sequence). The V end lost 2 bases, the J end lost 0 bases, and 17 bases lay between the germline ends. The CDR3 DNA follows: TGTGCCAGTAGTATAATGGGAGGGTCTGCATCCTCCTATAATTCACCCCTCCACTTT. It codes for CASSIMGGSASSYNSPLHF.

This chain uses TRBV7-9 with TRBJ1-3; D call uncertain. V lost 1 base and J lost 1, with 5 bases in between. The germline V gene has CDR1 SEHNR and CDR2 FQNEAQ (reference sequence). This CDR3 contains 14 residues. The CDR3 spells CASSLDWSGNTIYF. For the CDR3, the DNA is TGTGCCAGCAGCTTAGACTGGTCTGGAAACACCATATATTTT.

CDR3 bases: TGTGCCAGCAGCTTAGACAGGACAGGTCTCTCCTACGAGCAGTACTTC. Protein product: CASSLDRTGLSYEQYF. The chain links TRBV13 to TRBJ2-7, with 7 bases fitting TRBD1. CDR1 and CDR2 (germline): PRHDT, FYEKMQ (reference sequence). The CDR3 length is 16 residues. J gave up 0 bases and V 1 base, and 6 bases lay outside the gene matches.

This chain uses TRBV5-1 with TRBJ2-2, with TRBD1 matching over 7 bases. Germline loops: CDR1 SGHRS, CDR2 YFSETQ. The V segment lost 3 bases and the J segment 2 bases; nucleotides outside the gene matches: 10. The CDR3 length is 17 residues. The chain's CDR3 is CASSSGQSILNTGELFF. The CDR3 nucleotides read TGCGCCAGCAGCTCGGGACAGAGCATATTAAACACCGGGGAGCTGTTTTTT.

V is TRBV5-1 and J is TRBJ2-1, with TRBD1 identical over 11 bases. The V segment lost 2 bases and the J segment 2 bases; nucleotides outside the gene matches: 6. Germline CDR1 is SGHRS and CDR2 is YFSETQ. This CDR3 is built from 17 residues. This CDR3 is CASSLAPGQGAYNEQFF. In DNA, the CDR3 is TGCGCCAGCAGCTTAGCTCCGGGACAGGGGGCCTACAATGAGCAGTTCTTC.

V usage is TRBV19 and J usage is TRBJ1-2; weak D call: TRBD1 (5 bases). Looked up from germline, CDR1 is LNHDA and CDR2 is SQIVND (reference sequence). This CDR3 has 15 residues. The V gene lost 5 bases and the J gene lost 6 bases, with 19 bases spanning the gap. CDR3 residues: CASSSRGGAADGYTF. The CDR3 region has the DNA TGTGCCAGTAGTTCCCGAGGAGGGGCCGCAGATGGCTACACCTTC.

V usage is TRBV27 and J usage is TRBJ2-2, with D possibly matching TRBD1 (6 bases). V lost 4 bases to trimming and J lost 7 bases, with 10 bases between them. This CDR3 is built from 13 residues. From germline, CDR1 is MNHEY and CDR2 SMNVEV (reference sequence). The CDR3 spells CASSSWTVGELFF. The DNA of the CDR3 is TGTGCCAGCAGTTCTTGGACAGTCGGGGAGCTGTTTTTT.

This rearrangement joins TRBV14 to TRBJ1-1; 7 positions match TRBD1. V shed 3 bases and J 1 base; nucleotides not matched to a gene: 5. From germline, CDR1 is SGHDN and CDR2 FVKESK. This CDR3 has 15 amino acids. CDR3 protein: CASSHLTGQNTEAFF. The CDR3 nucleotides are TGTGCCAGCAGCCACCTGACAGGGCAGAACACTGAAGCTTTCTTT.

The chain's CDR3 is CASSHNRQGFAYNTGELFF. The CDR3 nucleotides read TGTGCCAGCAGCCATAATCGACAGGGTTTCGCTTACAACACCGGGGAGCTGTTTTTT. The rearrangement uses TRBV9 and TRBJ2-2, with 7 bases fitting TRBD1. The CDR3 contains 19 residues. Germline CDR1 and CDR2: SGDLS and YYNGEE. The V gene end was trimmed by 4 bases and the J gene end by 2 bases; junction bases not matched to a gene: 17.

The chain uses TRBV10-3 and TRBJ2-2, with 10 positions matching TRBD1. V lost 6 bases, J lost 2 bases, and 9 bases stayed unmatched. The CDR3 extends over 17 amino acids. Germline V lookup: CDR1 ENHRY, CDR2 SYGVKD. The CDR3: CAIREDRGPSNTGELFF. The CDR3 DNA sequence: TGTGCCATCAGGGAAGACAGGGGGCCCTCCAACACCGGGGAGCTGTTTTTT.

V is TRBV19 and J is TRBJ1-5; D might be TRBD1 (6 bases). This CDR3 has 13 amino acids. Looked up from germline, CDR1 is LNHDA and CDR2 is SQIVND (reference sequence). V shed 5 bases and J shed 4 bases, with 9 bases lying between them. The CDR3 region has the DNA TGTGCCAGTAGTGGGGACAATAATCAGCCCCAGCATTTT. This gives the protein CASSGDNNQPQHF.

This chain connects TRBV5-1 to TRBJ1-1; D may be TRBD1 (6 bases). This CDR3 region has 16 residues. V was clipped by 0 bases and J by 1 base, with 13 bases between them. The germline gives CDR1 SGHRS, CDR2 YFSETQ. The CDR3 protein is CASSLDWQGPNTEAFF. DNA of the CDR3: TGCGCCAGCAGCTTGGATTGGCAGGGGCCGAACACTGAAGCTTTCTTT.

The chain has TRBV7-2 and TRBJ1-5; 7 bases agree with TRBD1. CDR3 size: 13 residues. The V gene's germline CDR1 is SGHTA and CDR2 FQGNSA. Trimming cost V 5 bases and J 7 bases; bases outside gene matches: 5. This CDR3 is CASSRRGDQPQHF. CDR3 bases: TGTGCCAGCAGCCGCAGGGGGGACCAGCCCCAGCATTTT. The whole variable domain, remainder taken from reference TRBV7-2 and TRBJ1-5, is GAGVSQSPSNKVTEKGKDVELRCDPISGHTALYWYRQSLGQGLEFLIYFQGNSAPDKSGLPSDRFSAERTGGSVSTLTIQRTQQEDSAVYLCASSRRGDQPQHFGDGTRLSIL.